The source of this T cell receptor beta chain is a study of blood T cells in healthy people across ages. Study-level information: Through template switching, about one barcoded beta molecule was captured per two T cells, as measured in model experiments. General observations from the study: With unsorted PBMCs, a conclusive comparison of naive versus antigen-experienced cells was not possible. A roughly linear age-dependent decrease characterized TCR beta diversity per million T cells.

The second PCR ran about 7 to 12 cycles with a sample-barcoded 5' primer and J-beta primers. Every cDNA was tagged by a template-switch adaptor with 12 random nucleotides. TCRdb reprocessed the 5' RACE reads via MiXCR and lists one record per CDR3 protein. The sample gives under 950,000 distinct CDR3 sequences, around a fifth of which show up once; about 22% is in the top ten. With regard to this clonotype: What it recognizes is unknown. The conserved closing phenylalanine or tryptophan is absent in this CDR3, likely reflecting a read error.

Sequencing was performed on blood. The source of this sequence is a man aged 70 or older in good health.

The CDR3 protein is CASSLTSLGFEQFL. Written as DNA, the CDR3 is TGTGCCAGCAGTTTAACGTCGTTGGGTTTTGAGCAGTTCCTC. The chain employs TRBV28 and TRBJ2-1; D gene uncertain. V was shortened by 2 bases and J by 9 bases, with 14 bases between the two germline ends. The CDR3 loop spans 14 amino acids. Germline CDR1 is MDHEN and CDR2 is SYDVKM.